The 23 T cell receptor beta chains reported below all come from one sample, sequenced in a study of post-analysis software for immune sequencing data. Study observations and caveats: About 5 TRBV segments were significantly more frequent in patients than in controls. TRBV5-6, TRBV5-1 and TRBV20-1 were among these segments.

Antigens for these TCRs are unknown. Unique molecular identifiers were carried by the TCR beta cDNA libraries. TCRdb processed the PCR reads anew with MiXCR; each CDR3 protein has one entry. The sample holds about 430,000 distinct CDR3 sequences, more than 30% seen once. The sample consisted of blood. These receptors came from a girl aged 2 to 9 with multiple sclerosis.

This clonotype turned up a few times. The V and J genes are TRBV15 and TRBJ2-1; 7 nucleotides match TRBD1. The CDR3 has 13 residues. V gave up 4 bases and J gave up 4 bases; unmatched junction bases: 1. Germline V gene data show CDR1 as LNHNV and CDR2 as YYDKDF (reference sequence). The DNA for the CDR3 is TGTGCCACCAGCAAGGACAGGTACAATGAGCAGTTCTTC. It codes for CATSKDRYNEQFF.

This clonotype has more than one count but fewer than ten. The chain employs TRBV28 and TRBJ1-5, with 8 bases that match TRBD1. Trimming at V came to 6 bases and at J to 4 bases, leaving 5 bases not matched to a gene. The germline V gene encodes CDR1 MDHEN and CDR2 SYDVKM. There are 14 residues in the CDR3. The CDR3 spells CASRWDRQNQPQHF. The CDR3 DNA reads TGTGCCAGCAGGTGGGACAGGCAGAATCAGCCCCAGCATTTT.

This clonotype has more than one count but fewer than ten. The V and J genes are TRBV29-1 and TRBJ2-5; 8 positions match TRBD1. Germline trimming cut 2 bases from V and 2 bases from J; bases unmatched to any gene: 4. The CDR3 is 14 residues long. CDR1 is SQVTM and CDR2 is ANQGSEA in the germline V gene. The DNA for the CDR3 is TGCAGCGTTGAACTGACAGGGGTACAAGAGACCCAGTACTTC. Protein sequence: CSVELTGVQETQYF.

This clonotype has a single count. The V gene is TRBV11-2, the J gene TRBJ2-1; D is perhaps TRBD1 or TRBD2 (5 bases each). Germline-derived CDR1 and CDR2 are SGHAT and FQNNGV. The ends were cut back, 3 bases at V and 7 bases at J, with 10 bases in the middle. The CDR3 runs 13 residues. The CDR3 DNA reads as TGTGCCAGCAGCTTCATCAGGGAGAATGAGCAGTTCTTC. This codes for CASSFIRENEQFF.

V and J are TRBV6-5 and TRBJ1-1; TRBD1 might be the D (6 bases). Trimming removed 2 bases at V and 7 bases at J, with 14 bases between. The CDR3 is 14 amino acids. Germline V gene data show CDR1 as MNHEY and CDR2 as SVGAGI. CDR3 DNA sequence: TGTGCCAGCAGTTACCGAGGGGGATATATTGAAGCTTTCTTT. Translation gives CASSYRGGYIEAFF.

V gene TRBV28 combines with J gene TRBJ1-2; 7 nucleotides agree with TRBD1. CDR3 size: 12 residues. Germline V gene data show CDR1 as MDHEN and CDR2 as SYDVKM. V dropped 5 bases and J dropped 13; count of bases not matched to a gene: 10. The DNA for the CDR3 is TGTGCCAGCAGTCCCCCAACGACAGGGCGCACCTTC. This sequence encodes CASSPPTTGRTF.

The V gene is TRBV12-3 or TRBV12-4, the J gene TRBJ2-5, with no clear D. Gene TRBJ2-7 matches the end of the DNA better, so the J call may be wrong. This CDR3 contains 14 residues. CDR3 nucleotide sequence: TGTGCCAGCAGTTTTTCTCTGGGGTCCTACGAGCAGTACTTC. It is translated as CASSFSLGSYEQYF.

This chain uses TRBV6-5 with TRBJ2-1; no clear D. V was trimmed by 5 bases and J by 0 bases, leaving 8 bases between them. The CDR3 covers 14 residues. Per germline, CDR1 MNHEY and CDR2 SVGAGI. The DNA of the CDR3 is TGTGCCAGCAGTGGAGCAGGCTCCTACAATGAGCAGTTCTTC. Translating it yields CASSGAGSYNEQFF.

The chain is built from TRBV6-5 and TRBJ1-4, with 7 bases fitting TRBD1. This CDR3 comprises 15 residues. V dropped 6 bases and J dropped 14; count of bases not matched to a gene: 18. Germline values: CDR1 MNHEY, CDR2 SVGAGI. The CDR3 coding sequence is TGTGCCAGCAGCCGAACAAGACAAAGACAGGGAGGGCTGTTTTTT. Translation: CASSRTRQRQGGLFF.

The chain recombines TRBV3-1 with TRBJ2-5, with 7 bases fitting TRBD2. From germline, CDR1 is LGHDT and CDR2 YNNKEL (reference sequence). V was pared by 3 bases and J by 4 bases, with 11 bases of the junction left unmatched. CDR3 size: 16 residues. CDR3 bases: TGTGCCAGCAGCCAGGTTTCGTGGGGGGGTGGAGAGACCCAGTACTTC. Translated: CASSQVSWGGGETQYF.

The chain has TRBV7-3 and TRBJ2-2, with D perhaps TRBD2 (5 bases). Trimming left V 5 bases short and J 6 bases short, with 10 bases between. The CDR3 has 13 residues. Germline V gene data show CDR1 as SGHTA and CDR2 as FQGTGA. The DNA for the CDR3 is TGTGCCAGCAGCCTCCTCGGGGCCGGGGAGCTGTTTTTT. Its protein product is CASSLLGAGELFF.

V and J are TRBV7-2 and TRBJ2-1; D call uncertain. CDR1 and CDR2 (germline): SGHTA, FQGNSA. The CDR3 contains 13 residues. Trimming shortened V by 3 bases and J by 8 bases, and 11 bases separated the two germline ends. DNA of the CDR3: TGTGCCAGCAGCTTTGTCCAAGGCGATGAGCAGTTCTTC. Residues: CASSFVQGDEQFF.

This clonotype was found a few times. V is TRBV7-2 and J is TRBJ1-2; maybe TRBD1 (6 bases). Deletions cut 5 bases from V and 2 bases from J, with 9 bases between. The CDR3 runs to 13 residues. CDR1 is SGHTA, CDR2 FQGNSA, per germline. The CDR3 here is CASSAGQNYGYTF. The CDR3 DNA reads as TGTGCCAGCAGCGCAGGACAGAACTATGGCTACACCTTC.

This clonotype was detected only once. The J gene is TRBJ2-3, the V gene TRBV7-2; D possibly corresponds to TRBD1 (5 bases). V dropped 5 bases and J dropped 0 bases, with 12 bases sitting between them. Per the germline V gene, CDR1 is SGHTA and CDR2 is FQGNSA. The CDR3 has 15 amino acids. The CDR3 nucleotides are TGTGCCAGCAGCCCCAACAGGCTTAGCACAGATACGCAGTATTTT. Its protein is CASSPNRLSTDTQYF.

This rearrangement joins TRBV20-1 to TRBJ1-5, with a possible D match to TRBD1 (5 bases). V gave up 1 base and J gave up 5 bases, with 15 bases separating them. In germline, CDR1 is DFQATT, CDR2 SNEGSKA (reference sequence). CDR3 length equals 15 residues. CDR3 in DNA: TGCAGTGCTAGAGCGTCGGGGACGGGGCATCAGCCCCAGCATTTT. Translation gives CSARASGTGHQPQHF.

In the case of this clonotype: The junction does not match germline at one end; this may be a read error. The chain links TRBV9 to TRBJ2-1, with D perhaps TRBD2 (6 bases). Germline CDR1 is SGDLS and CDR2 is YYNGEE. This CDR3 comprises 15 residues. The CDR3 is CAGSVSSANGNEQFF. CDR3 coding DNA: TGTGCCGGCAGCGTATCTAGCGCCAACGGGAATGAGCAGTTCTTC.

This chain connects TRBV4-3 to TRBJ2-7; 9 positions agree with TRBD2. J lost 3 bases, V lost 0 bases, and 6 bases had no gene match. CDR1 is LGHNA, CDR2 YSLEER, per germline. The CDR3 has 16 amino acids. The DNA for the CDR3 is TGCGCCAGCAGCCAAGATAATAGCGGGAGTAGCTACGAGCAGTACTTC. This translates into CASSQDNSGSSYEQYF.

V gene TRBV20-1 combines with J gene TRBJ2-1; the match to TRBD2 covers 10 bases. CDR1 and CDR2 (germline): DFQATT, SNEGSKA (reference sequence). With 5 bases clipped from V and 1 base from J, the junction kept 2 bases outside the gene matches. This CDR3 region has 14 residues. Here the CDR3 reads CSALAGESYNEQFF. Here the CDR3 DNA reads TGCAGTGCTCTAGCGGGAGAGTCCTACAATGAGCAGTTCTTC.

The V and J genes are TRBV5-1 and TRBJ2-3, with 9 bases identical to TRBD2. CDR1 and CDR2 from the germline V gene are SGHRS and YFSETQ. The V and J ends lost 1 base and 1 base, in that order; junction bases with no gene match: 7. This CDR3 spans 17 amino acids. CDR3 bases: TGCGCCAGCAGCTTGTTTCGCGGGAGGGCCGGCACAGATACGCAGTATTTT. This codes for CASSLFRGRAGTDTQYF.

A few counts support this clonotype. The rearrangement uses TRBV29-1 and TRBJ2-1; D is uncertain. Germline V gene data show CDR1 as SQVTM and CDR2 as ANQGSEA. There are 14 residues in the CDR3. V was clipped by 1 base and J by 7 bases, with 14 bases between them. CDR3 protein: CSVEGGNLMNEQFF. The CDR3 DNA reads TGCAGCGTTGAAGGCGGAAACCTCATGAATGAGCAGTTCTTC.

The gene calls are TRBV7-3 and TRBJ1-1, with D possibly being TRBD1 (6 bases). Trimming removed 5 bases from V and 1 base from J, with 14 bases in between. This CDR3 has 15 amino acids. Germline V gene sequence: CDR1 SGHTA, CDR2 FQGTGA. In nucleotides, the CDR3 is TGTGCCAGCAGCCCATCAGGACAGCCGAACACTGAAGCTTTCTTT. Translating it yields CASSPSGQPNTEAFF.

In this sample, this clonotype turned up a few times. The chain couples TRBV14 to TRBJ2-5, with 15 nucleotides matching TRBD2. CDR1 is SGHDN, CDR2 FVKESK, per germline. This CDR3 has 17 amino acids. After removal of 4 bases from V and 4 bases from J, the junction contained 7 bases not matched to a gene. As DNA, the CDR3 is TGTGCCAGCAGCCCCGGACTAGCGGGAGGGCCGAGAGAGACCCAGTACTTC. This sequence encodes CASSPGLAGGPRETQYF.

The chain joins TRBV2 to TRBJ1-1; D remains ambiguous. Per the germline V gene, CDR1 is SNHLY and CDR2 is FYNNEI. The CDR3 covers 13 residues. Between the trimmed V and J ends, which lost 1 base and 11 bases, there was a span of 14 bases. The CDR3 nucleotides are TGTGCCAGCAGTGAAGGCCCCAGAGGCATTGCTTTCTTT. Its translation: CASSEGPRGIAFF.